This T cell receptor beta chain was obtained from a study of T cell responses to AZD1222 COVID-19 vaccine. As regards this clone: Its antigen is undetermined. Other DNA sequences in this specimen translate into the identical CDR3.

Study-wide points: White British donors predominated, females outnumbered males, and clonal diversity was possibly underestimated. Spike-specific TCR breadth rose after two AZD1222 doses, and depth rose as well. All repertoire sampling was performed exclusively after the peak T cell response.

This table comes from immunoSEQ multiplex PCR, and its TCRdb copy is limited to in-frame clones, with some not included. The data show about 84,000 clones, 80% to 90% seen once. This TCR was sampled from an adult who received the AZD1222 COVID-19 vaccine. Source: peripheral blood, taken 28 days after the second AZD1222 dose.

The CDR3 loop is CASSLSGQGYGYTF. The CDR3 nucleotides read TGTGCCAGCAGTTTATCGGGACAGGGCTATGGCTACACCTTC. The chain recombines TRBV27 with TRBJ1-2; 9 nucleotides match TRBD1. J was trimmed by 4 bases and V by 0 bases; bases with no gene match: 0. The CDR3 covers 14 residues. Germline CDR1 and CDR2: MNHEY and SMNVEV (reference sequence).